This T cell receptor (beta chain) was obtained from a study of T cells in Graves' hyperthyroidism and ophthalmopathy. The length of the CDR3 is 14 residues. With 6 bases clipped from V and 5 bases from J, the junction kept 6 bases outside the gene matches. The germline CDR1 and CDR2 sequences are SNHLY and FYNNEI. Study results and caveats: Classification by a 13 V-J model distinguished ophthalmopathy from stable hyperthyroidism. Ophthalmopathy, which appeared later, was predicted by the model a median approximately 6.7 months before onset.

Each diagnosis drew on symptoms, thyroxine, TRAb, thyroid ultrasound and orbital computed tomography findings. This clonotype was recorded many times. Its matching antigen is unknown. RNA transcripts gave rise to amplified TCR beta CDR3 regions. HTBI primers were used for first-round RT-PCR of the TCR CDR3. TCRdb re-called the multiplex PCR reads with MiXCR, one entry per CDR3 protein. Of 300,000 to 450,000 distinct CDR3 sequences in the sample, roughly 12% were seen once. Sequencing was done on a sample of blood. The TCR originated in a young man with Graves' hyperthyroidism that later progressed to Graves' ophthalmopathy. The J gene is TRBJ1-4, the V gene TRBV2; 7 bases fit TRBD1. The CDR3 DNA is TGTGCCAGCAGACCGGGACAGTACAATGAAAAACTGTTTTTT. Translated: CASRPGQYNEKLFF.